This T cell receptor (beta chain) was identified during a study of human T cells and chemical hapten exposure. Study summary: Upper back patch tests used 0.01% DPC, scored after 6 days.

In this sample, this clonotype turned up many times. The CDR3 is 16 amino acids. Per germline, CDR1 MNHEY and CDR2 SVGAGI. Trimming took 6 bases from V and 9 from J; bases not matched to a gene: 13. Sample time point: patch test 1, 2 weeks after DPC sensitization. Treatment: therapeutic diphenylcyclopropenone sensitization with weekly scalp DPC. A single record per CDR3 protein comes from TCRdb applying MiXCR to the RACE reads. The sample yields around 380,000 distinct CDR3 sequences, 4% to 5.5% seen once. The sample here was whole blood, taken in connection with sensitization to the hapten diphenylcyclopropenone (DPC). The chain carries TRBV6-5 and TRBJ2-3, with 12 bases that match TRBD2. The source of this sequence is a woman aged 45 to 65 with alopecia areata. Some clones in this sample may be carry-over from other donors' samples. This CDR3 is CASSLLAGGEARTQYF. In DNA form, the CDR3 reads TGTGCCAGCAGCCTACTAGCGGGAGGCGAGGCGCGAACGCAGTATTTT.